The 27 T cell receptor beta chains below all came from one sample that was sequenced in a study of shared clonotypes between healthy human individuals. Only in-frame clones appear in the TCRdb table, and some are missing; sequencing was by immunoSEQ multiplex PCR. This table holds around 1.1 million clones, about four fifths found once. The material sequenced was memory CD4+ T cells from PBMCs. Subset in this sample: CD45RA-negative fraction. The receptor source for this set is a young man in good health. Some clones in this sample may be carry-over from other donors' samples.

Remarks on this clone: A far more abundant clone sits one base away, making this likely a read error. The CDR3 spells CASGQEARNTGELFF. The CDR3 DNA is TGCGCCAGCGGCCAAGAAGCCAGAAACACCGGGGAGCTGTTTTTT. V usage is TRBV4-3 and J usage is TRBJ2-2; D remains unclear. Germline values: CDR1 LGHNA, CDR2 YSLEER. This CDR3 has 15 residues.

The gene calls are TRBV5-1 and TRBJ2-3, with D possibly being TRBD2 (5 bases). CDR3 size: 15 residues. Trimming took off 2 bases at V and 0 bases at J, with 10 bases between the two ends. The germline V gene has CDR1 SGHRS and CDR2 YFSETQ. The CDR3 DNA reads TGCGCCAGCAGCTTAGGACTGACGAGCACAGATACGCAGTATTTT. The encoded protein is CASSLGLTSTDTQYF. The complete variable domain, with remaining parts taken from reference TRBV5-1 and TRBJ2-3, reads KAGVTQTPRYLIKTRGQQVTLSCSPISGHRSVSWYQQTPGQGLQFLFEYFSETQRNKGNFPGRFSGRQFSNSRSEMNVSTLELGDSALYLCASSLGLTSTDTQYFGPGTRLTVL.

Details on this clone: A read error is likely here: a far larger clone is one base away. The V and J genes are TRBV30 and TRBJ1-5; maybe TRBD1 (6 bases). This CDR3 region has 12 residues. Looked up from germline, CDR1 is GTSNPN and CDR2 is SVGIG (reference sequence). Trimming removed 2 bases from V and 15 bases from J, with 17 bases in between. The CDR3 protein is CAWSPQGQIRHF. The CDR3 DNA reads as TGTGCCTGGAGTCCGCAGGGGCAGATACGGCATTTT.

This clone showed up just a few times. This chain joins TRBV7-2 and TRBJ2-5, with D perhaps TRBD1 or TRBD2 (5 bases each). Germline values: CDR1 SGHTA, CDR2 FQGNSA. The CDR3 loop spans 12 amino acids. V was trimmed by 3 bases and J by 4 bases, leaving 6 bases between them. CDR3 in DNA: TGTGCCAGCAGCTTTGGGACAGAGACCCAGTACTTC. This gives the protein CASSFGTETQYF.

CDR3: CASSTGGAAEAFF. The CDR3 bases are TGTGCCAGCAGTACAGGGGGCGCCGCTGAAGCTTTCTTT. V gene TRBV28 combines with J gene TRBJ1-1, with 9 bases identical to TRBD1. Germline V gene data show CDR1 as MDHEN and CDR2 as SYDVKM. This CDR3 has 13 amino acids. V shed 5 bases, J shed 6 bases, and the junction held 4 bases outside the gene matches.

This clone appeared a single time. V gene TRBV7-2 combines with J gene TRBJ2-3, with a possible D match to TRBD2 (5 bases). From germline, CDR1 is SGHTA and CDR2 FQGNSA. The CDR3 extends over 14 amino acids. Between the trimmed V and J ends, which lost 4 bases and 8 bases, there was a span of 16 bases. The CDR3 region has the DNA TGTGCCAGCAGCTCCGAAACCACTAGTAGTACGCAGTATTTT. Translation: CASSSETTSSTQYF.

CDR3 nucleotide sequence: TGTGCCAGCAGCCCGCTAGAGAGACAATTCTCCTACAATGAGCAGTTCTTC. Residues: CASSPLERQFSYNEQFF. The rearrangement uses TRBV5-6 and TRBJ2-1; D not certain. Deletions cut 4 bases from V and 0 bases from J, with 17 bases between. The CDR3 extends over 17 amino acids. Germline V gene lookup returns CDR1 SGHDT and CDR2 YYEEEE.

Details on this clone: A read error is possible here, since a much larger clone lies one base away. Other nucleotide sequences in the sample specify the same CDR3. This rearrangement joins TRBV18 to TRBJ2-7; D is perhaps TRBD2 (6 bases). Germline V gene data show CDR1 as KGHSH and CDR2 as LQKENI. The ends were cut back, 3 bases at V and 0 bases at J, with 9 bases in the middle. CDR3 length equals 14 residues. CDR3 residues: CASSPAGSSYEQYF. CDR3 nucleotide sequence: TGTGCCAGCTCACCCGCGGGGAGCTCCTACGAGCAGTACTTC.

This chain connects TRBV27 to TRBJ2-7; the match to TRBD1 covers 10 bases. The CDR3 sequence is 15 residues long. Germline V gene lookup returns CDR1 MNHEY and CDR2 SMNVEV (reference sequence). J gave up 2 bases and V 6 bases, and 7 bases lay outside the gene matches. The CDR3 coding sequence is TGTGCCAGCAGAACCCCCGGGACAGGGGCCTACGAGCAGTACTTC. Encoded protein: CASRTPGTGAYEQYF.

The J gene is TRBJ1-3, the V gene TRBV27; weak D call: TRBD1 (5 bases). The CDR3 spans 17 residues. Germline-derived CDR1 and CDR2 are MNHEY and SMNVEV (reference sequence). V shed 2 bases and J shed 0 bases, with 14 bases lying between them. The CDR3 spells CASSLGGGPSSGNTIYF. In nucleotides, the CDR3 is TGTGCCAGCAGTTTAGGTGGGGGTCCTAGCTCTGGAAACACCATATATTTT.

The table lists this clone with a count of one. The chain combines TRBV28 with TRBJ1-3, with TRBD1 matching 7 bases. The CDR3 consists of 13 residues. With 3 bases clipped from V and 8 bases from J, the junction kept 4 bases outside the gene matches. The V gene's germline CDR1 is MDHEN and CDR2 SYDVKM. The CDR3 nucleotides are TGTGCCAGCAGTTTGGGACAGCCCGACACCATATATTTT. This codes for CASSLGQPDTIYF.

This chain uses TRBV9 with TRBJ2-3; D remains unclear. Germline lookup yields CDR1 SGDLS and CDR2 YYNGEE. The CDR3 contains 15 residues. Trimming pared 4 bases from V and 0 bases from J, leaving 12 bases between. The CDR3: CASSQDGASTDTQYF. CDR3 sequence (DNA): TGTGCCAGCAGCCAGGACGGCGCCAGCACAGATACGCAGTATTTT. Together with reference TRBV9 and TRBJ2-3, the CDR3 gives the full variable domain: DSGVTQTPKHLITATGQRVTLRCSPRSGDLSVYWYQQSLDQGLQFLIQYYNGEERAKGNILERFSAQQFPDLHSELNLSSLELGDSALYFCASSQDGASTDTQYFGPGTRLTVL.

A note on this clone: With a far larger clone one base away, a read error is the likely cause. The genes are TRBV2 and TRBJ1-1; D is perhaps TRBD1 (6 bases). CDR1 and CDR2 (germline): SNHLY, FYNNEI. V dropped 6 bases and J dropped 3 bases, with 14 bases sitting between them. This CDR3 has 14 amino acids. The CDR3 sequence: CASRNREWYTEAFF. DNA for the CDR3: TGTGCCAGCAGGAACAGGGAATGGTACACTGAAGCTTTCTTT.

V is TRBV19 and J is TRBJ1-4, with D possibly TRBD1 on 5 matching bases. Germline-derived CDR1 and CDR2 are LNHDA and SQIVND (reference sequence). The CDR3 extends over 16 amino acids. The ends were cut back, 6 bases at V and 0 bases at J, with 14 bases in the middle. The CDR3 sequence: CASRRGLSATNEKLFF. The CDR3 DNA follows: TGTGCCAGTAGACGGGGGTTGAGCGCAACTAATGAAAAACTGTTTTTT.

Concerning this clone itself: The sample contains more than one DNA sequence encoding this CDR3. The chain has TRBV9 and TRBJ2-5; the match to TRBD2 covers 7 bases. Germline trimming cut 0 bases from V and 5 bases from J; bases unmatched to any gene: 1. Germline V gene sequence: CDR1 SGDLS, CDR2 YYNGEE. The CDR3 consists of 13 residues. Here the CDR3 reads CASSVAGGETQYF. The CDR3 bases are TGTGCCAGCAGCGTAGCCGGGGGGGAGACCCAGTACTTC.

This clone was detected many times. Other DNA sequences in the same sample also yield this CDR3. The V gene is TRBV2, the J gene TRBJ2-5, with D perhaps TRBD2 (6 bases). Trimming removed 8 bases at V and 2 bases at J, with 12 bases between. The CDR3 spans 13 residues. Germline CDR1 reads SNHLY; CDR2 reads FYNNEI. The CDR3, as DNA: TGTGCCAGCGGAGGGACTGGTCAAGAGACCCAGTACTTC. Residues: CASGGTGQETQYF.

This chain links TRBV5-4 with TRBJ1-6, with D uncertain. Germline V CDR1 and CDR2: SGHNT, YYREEE (reference sequence). The CDR3 consists of 14 residues. The V gene lost 0 bases and the J gene lost 7 bases, with 8 bases spanning the gap. The CDR3 loop is CASSLDLLNSPLHF. The CDR3 nucleotides are TGTGCCAGCAGCTTGGATCTTCTCAATTCACCCCTCCACTTT.

The V call is TRBV4-2, the J call TRBJ2-3; 7 bases agree with TRBD2. The germline CDR1 and CDR2 sequences are LGHNA and YNFKEQ. The V gene end was trimmed by 7 bases and the J gene end by 0 bases; junction bases not matched to a gene: 13. The CDR3 contains 17 residues. The CDR3 is CASKLAFPLQSTDTQYF. CDR3 DNA sequence: TGTGCCAGCAAACTAGCGTTTCCGCTTCAGAGCACAGATACGCAGTATTTT.

The chain recombines TRBV4-1 with TRBJ2-7; D gene unclear. Germline V gene sequence: CDR1 MGHRA, CDR2 YSYEKL. The ends were cut back, 2 bases at V and 1 base at J, with 6 bases in the middle. CDR3 length: 13 residues. CDR3 sequence (DNA): TGCGCCAGCAGCCAATTACAGTCCTACGAGCAGTACTTC. Translated, it gives CASSQLQSYEQYF.

CDR3 sequence (DNA): TGTGCCAGCAGCCCATGGGGACAGGGGACAGATACGCAGTATTTT. Encoded protein: CASSPWGQGTDTQYF. The chain has TRBV9 and TRBJ2-3, with 10 bases identical to TRBD1. The germline gives CDR1 SGDLS, CDR2 YYNGEE. The CDR3 is 15 amino acids. The V and J ends lost 4 bases and 3 bases, in that order; junction bases with no gene match: 5.

This chain connects TRBV5-7 to TRBJ2-7, with D hard to call. TRBV5-7 is given ORF status, its function remaining uncertain. V lost 4 bases, J lost 0 bases, and 14 bases lay in between. The CDR3 is 15 amino acids. This CDR3 reads CASSAQIRSSYEQYF. CDR3 nucleotides: TGTGCCAGCAGCGCCCAGATAAGGAGCTCCTACGAGCAGTACTTC.

This rearrangement joins TRBV18 to TRBJ2-7; 8 bases agree with TRBD1. From germline, CDR1 is KGHSH and CDR2 LQKENI. This CDR3 is 16 amino acids long. The V gene end was trimmed by 1 base and the J gene end by 2 bases; junction bases not matched to a gene: 7. The CDR3 nucleotides read TGTGCCAGCTCACCACGAGGCGACAGGGGCGCCTACGAGCAGTACTTC. It encodes CASSPRGDRGAYEQYF.

This chain uses TRBV6-6 with TRBJ2-7, with TRBD1 matching over 10 bases. Germline V gene sequence: CDR1 MNHNY, CDR2 SVGAGI (reference sequence). With V trimmed by 2 bases and J by 2 bases, 3 bases remained unmatched. CDR3 length: 15 residues. The CDR3 loop is CASSYHGQGAYEQYF. The DNA for the CDR3 is TGTGCCAGCAGTTACCATGGACAGGGGGCCTACGAGCAGTACTTC.

The chain uses TRBV6-5 and TRBJ2-3, with 8 bases matching TRBD2. With 0 bases clipped from V and 5 bases from J, the junction kept 4 bases outside the gene matches. Looked up from germline, CDR1 is MNHEY and CDR2 is SVGAGI. CDR3 length equals 15 residues. The CDR3 reads CASSYSYLAGDTQYF. CDR3 DNA sequence: TGTGCCAGCAGTTACTCATACCTAGCGGGAGATACGCAGTATTTT.

This chain joins TRBV19 and TRBJ2-5; 9 bases match TRBD1. CDR1 is LNHDA and CDR2 is SQIVND in the germline V gene (reference sequence). The CDR3 contains 17 residues. The V segment lost 5 bases and the J segment 3 bases; nucleotides outside the gene matches: 13. The CDR3 DNA reads as TGTGCCAGTAGTCCCCACCGGACAGGGGAAACAAAAGAGACCCAGTACTTC. Amino acids: CASSPHRTGETKETQYF.

V gene TRBV9 combines with J gene TRBJ2-7; 7 nucleotides match TRBD2. The V gene's germline CDR1 is SGDLS and CDR2 YYNGEE. The V and J ends lost 4 bases and 2 bases, in that order; junction bases with no gene match: 9. The CDR3 spans 15 residues. Written as DNA, the CDR3 is TGTGCCAGCAGCTCCACCCCAGCGGGGCCCTACGAGCAGTACTTC. This translates into CASSSTPAGPYEQYF.

This chain uses TRBV29-1 with TRBJ1-1; the D is unclear. Germline assignment: CDR1 SQVTM and CDR2 ANQGSEA. V was shortened by 5 bases and J by 8 bases, with 21 bases between the two germline ends. CDR3 length: 14 residues. CDR3 in amino acids: CSVFNPEDVEEAFF. CDR3 DNA: TGCAGCGTTTTTAACCCTGAGGACGTCGAAGAAGCTTTCTTT. Full variable domain (missing parts from reference TRBV29-1 and TRBJ1-1): SAVISQKPSRDICQRGTSLTIQCQVDSQVTMMFWYRQQPGQSLTLIATANQGSEATYESGFVIDKFPISRPNLTFSTLTVSNMSPEDSSIYLCSVFNPEDVEEAFFGQGTRLTVV.